This TCR beta chain was documented in a study of blood T cells in healthy people across ages (dated by TCRdb to the mid-2010s). Background for the entire study: In model experiments, template switching captured about one uniquely barcoded TCR beta cDNA molecule for every two T cells. To avoid experimental bias, donors of different ages were spread randomly across the sequencing lanes. The study measured age-related changes in TCR beta repertoire diversity using deep sequencing normalized with unique cDNA molecular identifiers. For two donors (one aged 18 to 29 and one aged 80 or older), the study analyzed two additional independent replicas of 1 million unique cDNA reads from the same blood draw. Four age groups were formed from the donors: young (average approximately 16 years), middle-aged (less than 40), aged (about 62) and long-lived (82).

The donors were 40 or so Caucasian individuals from Russia, aged about 6 to 100 years, who were systemically healthy. Roughly 11 milliliters of peripheral blood were drawn from each donor into EDTA-treated Vacutainer tubes. Ficoll-Paque density-gradient centrifugation was used to isolate PBMCs, with at least 6.5 million obtained per sample. Total RNA, at least 6 micrograms per sample, was extracted from PBMCs with Trizol reagent. The percentages of naive CD45RAhigh/CD27high T cells were determined by flow cytometry on a PBMC aliquot from every donor. Study-level results and caveats: Observed TCR beta diversity per million T cells fell roughly linearly with age, and a significant reduction was already apparent by age around 40. The CMV infection status of donors was not known, potentially confounding age-related changes in expanded clonotypes. The long-lived group showed more naive CD4+ T cells, fewer expanded clones and increased TCR diversity than the aged group, suggesting age selection. Estimates of total diversity based on one million sequenced T cells were considered lower bounds and underestimates. Conclusive comparison of naive and antigen-experienced compartments was prevented by the profiling of bulk unsorted PBMCs. The percentage of naive T cells measured by flow cytometry correlated strongly with observed TCR beta diversity.

Concerning this clonotype itself: Its specific antigen is unknown. Base qualities are not provided; no much larger clone lies one nucleotide away.

The germline V gene supplies CDR1 MNHNS and CDR2 SASEGT. Trimming takes 8 bases from V and 5 bases from J, and the germline ends sit 15 bases apart. The CDR3 spans 13 residues, from the cysteine through the phenylalanine. Only the CDR3 DNA is retained, 39 bases long and in frame from the first base. Libraries came from 5' RACE. For sequencing, an Illumina HiSeq 2500 was employed. A second PCR of about 7 to 12 cycles was run with a J-beta primer mix and a sample-barcoded 5' primer. A template-switch 5' adaptor carrying 12 random nucleotides introduced a unique molecular identifier onto each TCR beta cDNA molecule. Each sample yielded at least 3 million CDR3-containing paired-end reads. The Mint cDNA synthesis kit, primed by a TRBC-specific oligonucleotide, was used to synthesize first-strand cDNA from all RNA. Following uracil-DNA glycosylase treatment, all cDNA underwent a first 18-cycle PCR with the universal primers M1SS and BC2_uni_R. The source study handled its data this way. For normalization, 1 million high-quality reads, each with a distinct molecular identifier, were randomly selected from each sample. Reads sharing molecular identifiers were discarded rather than binned into consensus sequences. MiTCR, with a Q25 quality threshold and the strictest error-elimination algorithm, was used for CDR3 identification, clonotype clustering and error correction. A nonparametric unseen species model with Euler transformation was used to estimate lower-bound total TCR beta diversity. TCRdb took the public reads, trimmed them with fastp at Q25, ran MiXCR for clone calling and kept in-frame beta chains. Merged by CDR3 protein, the rows form single entries marked with the most common genes and DNA. TCRdb, rather than the study authors, made the V and J calls. The sample table shows nearly 800,000 distinct CDR3 sequences, and 45% to 70% are seen once. Roughly 24% of the sample goes to the ten largest clones.

This receptor chain uses TRBV6-1 and TRBJ1-2, with no confident D gene call. The specimen was blood. The origin of this receptor is a man in his forties in good health. In nucleotides, the sequence is TGTGCCAGCGCCCCCGGTTGGGAATATGGCTACACCTTC. It is translated as CASAPGWEYGYTF.